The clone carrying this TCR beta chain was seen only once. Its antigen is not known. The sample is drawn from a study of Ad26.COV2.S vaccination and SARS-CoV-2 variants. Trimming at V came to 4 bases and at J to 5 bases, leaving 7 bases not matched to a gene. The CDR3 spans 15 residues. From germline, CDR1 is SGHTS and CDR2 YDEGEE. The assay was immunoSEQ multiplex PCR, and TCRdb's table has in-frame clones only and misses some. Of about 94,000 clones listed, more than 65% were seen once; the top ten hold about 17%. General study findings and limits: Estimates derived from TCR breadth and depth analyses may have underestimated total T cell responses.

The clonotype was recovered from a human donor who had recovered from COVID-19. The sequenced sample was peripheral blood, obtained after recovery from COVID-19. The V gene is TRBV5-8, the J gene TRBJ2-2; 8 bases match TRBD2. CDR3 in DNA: TGTGCCAGCAGCCGGGGATCGGGAGGGACCGGGGAGCTGTTTTTT. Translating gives CASSRGSGGTGELFF.